The 11 T cell receptor beta chains presented below share a single source sample, sequenced in a study of cytomegalovirus exposure and HLA in healthy donors. Vbeta (60) and Jbeta (13) primers were used in the PCR. Using immunoSEQ multiplex PCR, the repertoire was profiled, and TCRdb retains in-frame clones only, with some absent. The repertoire has over 150,000 clones, 70% to 80% of them found once; the top ten carry about 13%. The sample was PBMCs. These receptors were collected from a young man in good health and CMV-seropositive.

The chain combines TRBV6-5 with TRBJ1-3, with D possibly matching TRBD1 (5 bases). Trimming shortened V by 2 bases and J by 0 bases, and 11 bases separated the two germline ends. The CDR3 contains 16 residues. In germline, CDR1 is MNHEY, CDR2 SVGAGI. Written as DNA, the CDR3 is TGTGCCAGCAGTTACAGTGACGGACACTCTGGAAACACCATATATTTT. Protein product: CASSYSDGHSGNTIYF.

The chain couples TRBV5-5 to TRBJ2-1; possible D gene TRBD2, 5 bases. Looked up from germline, CDR1 is SGHKS and CDR2 is YYEKEE (reference sequence). Trimming pared 3 bases from V and 10 bases from J, leaving 17 bases between. This CDR3 spans 14 amino acids. CDR3 loop: CASSSTGGFREQFF. CDR3 sequence (DNA): TGTGCCAGCAGCTCGACCGGAGGTTTTCGGGAGCAGTTCTTC.

The V and J genes are TRBV7-2 and TRBJ2-3; D might be TRBD2 (6 bases). The CDR3 spans 12 residues. With 5 bases removed from V and 5 bases from J, the gap between germline ends came to 8 bases. CDR1 SGHTA and CDR2 FQGNSA come from the germline V gene. Here the CDR3 reads CASSPGVDTQYF. CDR3 nucleotide sequence: TGTGCCAGCAGCCCGGGGGTAGATACGCAGTATTTT. Combining the CDR3 with reference TRBV7-2 and TRBJ2-3 gives the whole variable domain GAGVSQSPSNKVTEKGKDVELRCDPISGHTALYWYRQSLGQGLEFLIYFQGNSAPDKSGLPSDRFSAERTGGSVSTLTIQRTQQEDSAVYLCASSPGVDTQYFGPGTRLTVL.

This clone was observed once. This chain connects TRBV6-5 to TRBJ2-1; TRBD2 matches at 10 bases. The CDR3 length is 15 residues. The germline CDR1 and CDR2 sequences are MNHEY and SVGAGI. J lost 6 bases, V lost 6 bases, and 8 bases had no gene match. The chain's CDR3 is CASRASGRGGNEQFF. The CDR3 bases are TGTGCCAGCAGGGCTAGCGGGAGAGGGGGCAATGAGCAGTTCTTC.

The chain uses TRBV7-6 and TRBJ2-2, with 11 bases that match TRBD2. CDR3 length: 14 residues. V trimming: 5 bases; J trimming: 6 bases; junction bases outside the gene matches: 2. The germline V gene encodes CDR1 SGHVS and CDR2 FNYEAQ. CDR3 region: CASSNSGRAGELFF. The CDR3 bases are TGTGCCAGCAGCAATAGCGGGAGGGCCGGGGAGCTGTTTTTT. Supplemented by reference TRBV7-6 and TRBJ2-2, the full variable domain reads GAGVSQSPRYKVTKRGQDVALRCDPISGHVSLYWYRQALGQGPEFLTYFNYEAQQDKSGLPNDRFSAERPEGSISTLTIQRTEQRDSAMYRCASSNSGRAGELFFGEGSRLTVL.

This clone showed up just a few times. V and J are TRBV4-2 and TRBJ2-3; D gene ambiguous. Germline loops: CDR1 LGHNA, CDR2 YNFKEQ. This CDR3 has 13 amino acids. The germline V and J ends were trimmed by 5 bases and 5 bases, with 11 bases remaining between them. The CDR3 sequence is CASSSRTGDTQYF. DNA of the CDR3: TGTGCCAGCAGCTCCCGTACCGGAGATACGCAGTATTTT.

This clone has more than one count but fewer than ten. The chain combines TRBV6-5 with TRBJ2-7; D unclear. The V gene lost 8 bases and the J gene lost 2 bases, with 13 bases spanning the gap. CDR1 is MNHEY and CDR2 is SVGAGI in the germline V gene. The CDR3 contains 13 residues. DNA of the CDR3: TGTGCCAGCGCCCTGGCAGTAACCTACGAGCAGTACTTC. Amino acid sequence: CASALAVTYEQYF.

This clone was seen a single time. The chain carries TRBV7-9 and TRBJ2-2, with D perhaps TRBD2 (5 bases). V shed 2 bases and J shed 7 bases, with 17 bases lying between them. The germline gives CDR1 SEHNR, CDR2 FQNEAQ (reference sequence). This CDR3 contains 16 residues. The DNA for the CDR3 is TGTGCCAGCAGCTTACTCCCAGACGAGGGTAGCGGGGAGCTGTTTTTT. It codes for CASSLLPDEGSGELFF.

The V and J genes are TRBV19 and TRBJ2-7; 7 positions agree with TRBD1. The V segment lost 4 bases and the J segment 3 bases; nucleotides outside the gene matches: 6. Germline V lookup: CDR1 LNHDA, CDR2 SQIVND (reference sequence). The CDR3 is 14 amino acids. The CDR3 region is CASSRGQSYYEQYF. CDR3 DNA: TGTGCCAGTAGTAGGGGACAGTCTTACTACGAGCAGTACTTC.

The genes are TRBV7-9 and TRBJ1-1, with D possibly matching TRBD1 (5 bases). This CDR3 contains 14 residues. Germline-derived CDR1 and CDR2 are SEHNR and FQNEAQ (reference sequence). Trimming removed 5 bases at V and 4 bases at J, with 14 bases between. The CDR3 here is CASSQTGGGTEAFF. The CDR3 bases are TGTGCCAGCAGCCAGACCGGGGGAGGCACTGAAGCTTTCTTT.

The chain couples TRBV6-5 to TRBJ2-1; D possibly corresponds to TRBD2 (5 bases). The germline V and J ends were trimmed by 4 bases and 3 bases, with 10 bases remaining between them. CDR1 and CDR2 from the germline V gene are MNHEY and SVGAGI. The CDR3 totals 14 residues. The CDR3 DNA reads as TGTGCCAGCAGTTCCTACCGGGGCTACAATGAGCAGTTCTTC. Amino acids: CASSSYRGYNEQFF.